The clone carrying this T cell receptor beta chain was seen a handful of times. The data derive from a study of T cell repertoires in cytomegalovirus infection. TCRdb independently ran MiXCR on the reads; one entry per CDR3 protein. The table includes about 740,000 distinct CDR3 sequences, under 40% detected once. Trimming removed 6 bases from V and 1 base from J; junction bases left unmatched: 2. The V gene's germline CDR1 is LNHDA and CDR2 SQIVND (reference sequence). This CDR3 region has 15 residues. The origin of this receptor is a human donor in good health (CMV status not recorded). Some clones in this sample may be carry-over from other donors' samples. The chain links TRBV19 to TRBJ1-5, with 11 bases fitting TRBD1. The source material was PBMCs. CDR3 loop: CASRDRGQSNQPQHF. CDR3 DNA sequence: TGTGCCAGTAGGGACAGGGGGCAAAGCAATCAGCCCCAGCATTTT.